This entry lists 14 T cell receptor beta chains sequenced from one sample in a study of human T cells and chemical hapten exposure. TCRdb re-derived calls from the RACE reads in MiXCR, one entry per CDR3 protein. Of a few hundred thousand distinct CDR3 sequences listed, about 6.3% are singletons. Time point defined: patch test 2, 6 weeks after DPC sensitization. Treatment in this sample: therapeutic diphenylcyclopropenone sensitization with weekly scalp DPC. The sequencing used whole blood, collected in connection with sensitization to the hapten diphenylcyclopropenone (DPC). The receptors were gathered from a woman younger than 30 with alopecia areata. Some clones in this sample may be carry-over from other donors' samples.

The chain recombines TRBV7-2 with TRBJ2-6, with D perhaps matching TRBD1 (6 bases). This CDR3 region has 18 residues. Per germline, CDR1 SGHTA and CDR2 FQGNSA. Trimming shortened V by 5 bases and J by 1 base, and 18 bases separated the two germline ends. DNA of the CDR3: TGTGCCAGCAGCCCTAGGGGGTTCAGGGTTTCTGGGGCCAACGTCCTGACTTTC. Encoded protein: CASSPRGFRVSGANVLTF. The full variable domain, rest sourced from reference TRBV7-2 and TRBJ2-6, is GAGVSQSPSNKVTEKGKDVELRCDPISGHTALYWYRQSLGQGLEFLIYFQGNSAPDKSGLPSDRFSAERTGGSVSTLTIQRTQQEDSAVYLCASSPRGFRVSGANVLTFGAGSRLTVL.

The J gene is TRBJ2-3, the V gene TRBV12-3 or TRBV12-4; 10 bases line up with TRBD2. Germline trimming cut 3 bases from V and 5 bases from J; bases unmatched to any gene: 11. The CDR3 consists of 17 residues. For the CDR3, the DNA is TGTGCCAGCAGTTTCCAGGGTCAGCGGGGGGGCAGAGATACGCAGTATTTT. This sequence encodes CASSFQGQRGGRDTQYF.

There are many counts of this clonotype. This sequence joins TRBV6-2 or TRBV6-3 and TRBJ2-3; D uncertain. The CDR3 is 14 residues long. Deletions cut 5 bases from V and 6 bases from J, with 15 bases between. Germline loops: CDR1 MNHEY, CDR2 SVGEGT. This chain's CDR3 is CASSPQRQMDTQYF. CDR3 DNA: TGTGCCAGCAGTCCTCAAAGGCAGATGGATACGCAGTATTTT.

This clonotype has a handful of counts. The rearrangement links TRBV9 to TRBJ2-1; D might be TRBD2 (5 bases). There are 14 residues in the CDR3. The germline V gene encodes CDR1 SGDLS and CDR2 YYNGEE. The V and J ends lost 4 bases and 2 bases respectively, with 10 bases between them. The chain's CDR3 is CASSTSGAYNEQFF. DNA of the CDR3: TGTGCCAGCAGCACGTCCGGGGCCTACAATGAGCAGTTCTTC. Full variable domain (remainder filled in from reference TRBV9 and TRBJ2-1): DSGVTQTPKHLITATGQRVTLRCSPRSGDLSVYWYQQSLDQGLQFLIQYYNGEERAKGNILERFSAQQFPDLHSELNLSSLELGDSALYFCASSTSGAYNEQFFGPGTRLTVL.

This clonotype was observed a handful of times. This chain links TRBV18 with TRBJ2-7, with D perhaps being TRBD1 or TRBD2 (5 bases each). V was cut by 7 bases and J by 4 bases, with 17 bases left in between. The CDR3 is 14 residues long. From germline, CDR1 is KGHSH and CDR2 LQKENI. Here the CDR3 DNA reads TGTGCCAGCTTAATCGGTCCCGGGGCATACGAGCAGTACTTC. This sequence encodes CASLIGPGAYEQYF.

This clonotype came up a few times. This chain links TRBV5-1 with TRBJ1-3; D possibly corresponds to TRBD1 (5 bases). The CDR3 is 17 residues long. Germline lookup yields CDR1 SGHRS and CDR2 YFSETQ. Between the trimmed V and J ends, which lost 0 bases and 0 bases, there was a span of 13 bases. CDR3 protein: CASSLVGTSHSGNTIYF. The CDR3 DNA reads TGCGCCAGCAGCTTGGTCGGGACCTCTCACTCTGGAAACACCATATATTTT.

This clonotype showed up just once. A single base separates this from a much larger clone, so it may be a read error. Written as DNA, the CDR3 is TGTGCTAGCAGCTTAGAGAACACAGATACGCAGTATTTT. It encodes CASSLENTDTQYF. The chain carries TRBV7-7 and TRBJ2-3; no firm D call. Germline CDR1 SSHAT, CDR2 FNYEAQ (reference sequence). This CDR3 is 13 amino acids long.

The V call is TRBV20-1, the J call TRBJ1-2; D not resolved. Germline lookup yields CDR1 DFQATT and CDR2 SNEGSKA (reference sequence). CDR3 length equals 13 residues. The ends were cut back, 0 bases at V and 2 bases at J, with 7 bases in the middle. CDR3 amino acids: CSARDPGNYGYTF. In DNA form, the CDR3 reads TGCAGTGCTAGAGATCCGGGCAACTATGGCTACACCTTC.

This clonotype has a handful of counts. The genes are TRBV5-6 and TRBJ1-5; 7 bases fit TRBD1. The germline V gene has CDR1 SGHDT and CDR2 YYEEEE. The CDR3 totals 16 residues. Losses at the gene ends were 1 base for V and 7 bases for J; bases not matched to a gene: 11. Here the CDR3 reads CASSLRVGGAEQPQHF. In DNA, the CDR3 is TGTGCCAGCAGCTTGCGGGTAGGGGGCGCGGAGCAGCCCCAGCATTTT. The full variable domain, in which reference TRBV5-6 and TRBJ1-5 provide the parts outside the CDR3, is DAGVTQSPTHLIKTRGQQVTLRCSPKSGHDTVSWYQQALGQGPQFIFQYYEEEERQRGNFPDRFSGHQFPNYSSELNVNALLLGDSALYLCASSLRVGGAEQPQHFGDGTRLSIL.

This clonotype came up many times. The gene calls are TRBV5-1 and TRBJ2-1; no firm D call. Germline V CDR1 and CDR2: SGHRS, YFSETQ. V was cut by 3 bases and J by 8 bases, with 21 bases left in between. The CDR3 length is 16 residues. CDR3 protein: CASSSTAVLSGYEQFF. The CDR3 DNA sequence: TGCGCCAGCAGCTCCACGGCAGTTCTATCCGGGTATGAGCAGTTCTTC.

This clonotype has at least ten counts. V and J are TRBV11-2 and TRBJ2-3; no clear D. The CDR3 has 14 amino acids. Germline CDR1 SGHAT, CDR2 FQNNGV. The V end lost 4 bases, the J end lost 6 bases, and 14 bases lay between the germline ends. The CDR3 DNA reads as TGTGCCAGCAGCTCCTGGTCGGCCCCGGATACGCAGTATTTT. The encoded protein is CASSSWSAPDTQYF.

The chain couples TRBV3-1 to TRBJ1-3; D ambiguous. Germline-derived CDR1 and CDR2 are LGHDT and YNNKEL (reference sequence). V shed 3 bases and J shed 8 bases, with 11 bases lying between them. The CDR3 totals 13 residues. As DNA, the CDR3 is TGTGCCAGCAGCCAGAGGAACGGGGACACCATATATTTT. This encodes CASSQRNGDTIYF.

In its sample, this clonotype was seen a few times. The V call is TRBV7-9, the J call TRBJ2-6; D unclear. CDR1 SEHNR and CDR2 FQNEAQ come from the germline V gene (reference sequence). The length of the CDR3 is 13 residues. V lost 2 bases, J lost 4 bases, and 3 bases lay in between. The CDR3 DNA sequence: TGTGCCAGCAGCTTATTAGGGGCCAACGTCCTGACTTTC. Residues: CASSLLGANVLTF.

This clonotype has a count of ten or more. V and J are TRBV25-1 and TRBJ1-1; D is unresolved. The germline V gene has CDR1 MGHDK and CDR2 SYGVNS. Trimming pared 2 bases from V and 6 bases from J, leaving 13 bases between. This CDR3 has 14 amino acids. CDR3 sequence reads: CASSEVGDSAEAFF. As DNA, the CDR3 is TGTGCCAGCAGTGAAGTGGGTGACTCGGCTGAAGCTTTCTTT.